The 3 T cell receptor beta chains given below trace back to one sample, sequenced in a study of cytomegalovirus exposure and HLA in healthy donors. The primer mix had 60 Vbeta and 13 Jbeta primers. Produced via immunoSEQ multiplex PCR; TCRdb's table is partial and in-frame only. The sample yields some 100,000 clones, about 85% seen once. The specimen was PBMCs. These receptors were taken from a girl aged 2 to 10 in good health and CMV-seropositive.

The V gene is TRBV2, the J gene TRBJ2-5; D uncertain. Germline CDR1 and CDR2: SNHLY and FYNNEI. This CDR3 spans 13 amino acids. Trimming left V 4 bases short and J 2 bases short, with 8 bases between. The CDR3 nucleotides read TGTGCCAGCAGTGGAATACTACAAGAGACCCAGTACTTC. This sequence encodes CASSGILQETQYF.

The V call is TRBV9, the J call TRBJ1-2, with D possibly TRBD1 on 6 matching bases. V gave up 1 base and J gave up 8 bases, with 18 bases separating them. In germline, CDR1 is SGDLS, CDR2 YYNGEE. The CDR3 has 15 amino acids. The CDR3 sequence is CASSVRTADLRGYTF. In DNA, the CDR3 is TGTGCCAGCAGCGTACGGACAGCAGACCTGCGGGGCTACACCTTC. The complete variable domain, with remaining parts taken from reference TRBV9 and TRBJ1-2, reads DSGVTQTPKHLITATGQRVTLRCSPRSGDLSVYWYQQSLDQGLQFLIQYYNGEERAKGNILERFSAQQFPDLHSELNLSSLELGDSALYFCASSVRTADLRGYTFGSGTRLTVV.

The chain carries TRBV30 and TRBJ1-3, with D tentatively TRBD1 (6 bases). The V end was cut by 8 bases, the J end by 6 bases, with 17 bases between. Germline V gene sequence: CDR1 GTSNPN, CDR2 SVGIG (reference sequence). The CDR3 totals 13 residues. The CDR3 loop reads CAGSRGAENTIYF. The CDR3 nucleotides read TGTGCCGGATCCCGGGGGGCCGAAAACACCATATATTTT.